These T cell receptor beta chains were read from a single sample in a study of siplizumab effects on memory and regulatory T cells. Method: immunoSEQ multiplex PCR; TCRdb's copy keeps in-frame clones and lacks some. The repertoire holds 56,000 or so clones, with around 97% as singletons. The sequencing sample was made of naive CD8+ T cells sorted from blood. The receptors stem from a human donor in good health. Each CDR3 is given with its conserved first and last residue. D genes are given only for firm matches.

15	TRBJ1-1	TRBD1	TRBV6-5	TGTGCCAGCAGACACGGAGAGGGGGCGAGTACTGAAGCTTTCTTT	CASRHGEGASTEAFF
16	TRBJ1-4	NA	TRBV4-3	TGCGCCAGCAGCCAAGATCCATTGGCGACTAATGAAAAACTGTTTTTT	CASSQDPLATNEKLFF
16	TRBJ1-5	NA	TRBV5-5	TGTGCCAGCAGCTTACTGGGGGCACAACCTTCGCAGCCCCAGCATTTT	CASSLLGAQPSQPQHF
14	TRBJ1-2	NA	TRBV2	TGTGCCAGCAGGCCGATTGAGACCCTCTATGGCTACACCTTC	CASRPIETLYGYTF
14	TRBJ2-3	TRBD2	TRBV6-5	TGTGCCAGCAGCCCGACTAGCAGCACAGATACGCAGTATTTT	CASSPTSSTDTQYF
11	TRBJ1-1	NA	TRBV20-1	TGCAGTGCTAGAGAAGGGCGAACAGCTTTCTTT	CSAREGRTAFF
15	TRBJ1-1	TRBD1	TRBV18	TGTGCCAGCTCACCAACGGGACAGCGTTACACTGAAGCTTTCTTT	CASSPTGQRYTEAFF
16	TRBJ2-1	TRBD2	TRBV7-9	TGTGCCAGCAGCTTAGCGGGACTAGCGGCACACAATGAGCAGTTCTTC	CASSLAGLAAHNEQFF
12	TRBJ1-1	NA	TRBV30	TGTGCCTGGAGTGCAGGGGAGACTGAAGCTTTCTTT	CAWSAGETEAFF
17	TRBJ1-5	TRBD1	TRBV7-6	TGTGCCAGCAGCTCGACCCCACAGGGGCTTAGCAATCAGCCCCAGCATTTT	CASSSTPQGLSNQPQHF
14	TRBJ1-5	NA	TRBV6-1	TGTGCCAGCAGTGGAGGGGGGATCGGTCAGCCCCAGCATTTT	CASSGGGIGQPQHF
15	TRBJ2-1	TRBD2	TRBV5-1	TGCGCCAGCAGCTCCGGACTAGCGGGAGGACATGAGCAGTTCTTC	CASSSGLAGGHEQFF
11	TRBJ1-1	NA	TRBV19	TGTGCCAGTAGGGACAGAGGGTTGGCTTTCTTT	CASRDRGLAFF
13	TRBJ2-7	NA	TRBV27	TGTGCCAGCAGTTTCGACGGCTACTACGAGCAGTACTTC	CASSFDGYYEQYF
11	TRBJ2-1	NA	TRBV28	TGTGCCAGCGGGAGAGGGTTTGAGCAGTTCTTC	CASGRGFEQFF
14	TRBJ2-1	NA	TRBV2	TGTGCCAGCTTAGGAGCACTAGAGGACAATGAGCAGTTCTTC	CASLGALEDNEQFF
14	TRBJ1-1	NA	TRBV5-1	TGCGCCAGCAAGAAAGGACACTTGAACACTGAAGCTTTCTTT	CASKKGHLNTEAFF
10	TRBJ1-1	NA	TRBV6-1	TGTGCCAGCAGGGCCCGAGAAGCTTTCTTT	CASRAREAFF